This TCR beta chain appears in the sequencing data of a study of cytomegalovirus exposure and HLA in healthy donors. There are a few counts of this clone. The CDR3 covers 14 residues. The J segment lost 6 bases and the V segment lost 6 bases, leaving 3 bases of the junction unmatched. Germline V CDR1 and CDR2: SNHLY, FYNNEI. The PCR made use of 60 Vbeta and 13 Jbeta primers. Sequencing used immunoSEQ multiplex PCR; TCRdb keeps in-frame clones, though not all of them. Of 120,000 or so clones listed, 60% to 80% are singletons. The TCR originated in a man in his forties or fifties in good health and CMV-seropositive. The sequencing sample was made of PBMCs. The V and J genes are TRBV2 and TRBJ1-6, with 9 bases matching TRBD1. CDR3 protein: CASRGDRANSPLHF. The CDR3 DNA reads TGTGCCAGCAGGGGGGACAGGGCTAATTCACCCCTCCACTTT.